The 6 T cell receptor beta chains below were found in one sample sequenced in a study of shared clonotypes between healthy human individuals (dated by TCRdb to the early 2020s). For the CD8 naive samples, CD45RO-negative cells were positively selected for CCR7, yielding a CD45RA+CCR7+ population from which TemRA cells were excluded. Receptors were amplified or captured by the immunoSEQ multiplex PCR assay. The table comes from immuneACCESS by way of TCRdb, which keeps in-frame sequences with V and J called. Part of the clones is missing from these tables; in studies checked, under half for an unresolved V gene and the rest for unknown reasons. The sample records around 2,000,000 clones, about 94% of which are singletons. Of the sample, 1.2% is held by the ten largest clones. Sequencing used naive CD8+ T cells sorted from blood. The cell subset or site label here, explained by the study, means: CD45RA+CCR7+. The receptors originated from a man between 18 and 35 years old in good health.

This clone occurred once. In the same sample, other DNA sequences code for this CDR3. V and J are TRBV27 and TRBJ2-7; D is undetermined. Germline values: CDR1 MNHEY, CDR2 SMNVEV (reference sequence). The V end lost 6 bases, the J end lost 2 bases, and 11 bases lay between the germline ends. CDR3 size: 13 residues. This chain's CDR3 is CASSLSRTYEQYF. The CDR3 DNA is TGTGCCAGCAGCCTCAGTCGTACCTACGAGCAGTACTTC.

This clone was detected a few times. V gene TRBV29-1 combines with J gene TRBJ1-2; D uncertain. This CDR3 has 13 amino acids. Trimming left V 1 base short and J 0 bases short, with 6 bases between. CDR1 is SQVTM, CDR2 ANQGSEA, per germline. The CDR3 reads CSVEGTSNYGYTF. CDR3 coding DNA: TGCAGCGTTGAAGGTACATCTAACTATGGCTACACCTTC.

The chain is built from TRBV27 and TRBJ1-6; possible D gene TRBD1, 5 bases. Trimming stripped 2 bases from V and 9 bases from J, with 23 bases between. The CDR3 is 18 residues long. Germline CDR1 and CDR2: MNHEY and SMNVEV (reference sequence). In DNA form, the CDR3 reads TGTGCCAGCAGTTTACACCCGACAGACAGTGTTGGTGCTTCACCCCTCCACTTT. This codes for CASSLHPTDSVGASPLHF.

This chain joins TRBV4-3 and TRBJ1-6; 8 bases line up with TRBD1. The junction had 3 bases not matched to a gene; V was cut back by 4 bases and J by 7 bases. Per the germline V gene, CDR1 is LGHNA and CDR2 is YSLEER. The CDR3 spans 14 residues. The CDR3 sequence is CASSLRGQNSPLHF. The CDR3 DNA follows: TGCGCCAGCAGCCTCAGGGGGCAAAATTCACCCCTCCACTTT.

This chain links TRBV7-9 with TRBJ2-4; 7 nucleotides match TRBD2. CDR3 length equals 17 residues. Trimming took 4 bases from V and 1 from J; bases not matched to a gene: 10. The germline gives CDR1 SEHNR, CDR2 FQNEAQ (reference sequence). CDR3 bases: TGTGCCAGCAGCTCTCCGCCGGGACTAAAGGCCAAAAACATTCAGTACTTC. Its protein is CASSSPPGLKAKNIQYF.

The V gene is TRBV5-8, the J gene TRBJ1-1; D gene unclear. CDR1 and CDR2 (germline): SGHTS, YDEGEE. The CDR3 length is 13 residues. V was trimmed by 4 bases and J by 5 bases, leaving 12 bases between them. This CDR3 reads CASSPRRETEAFF. CDR3 nucleotides: TGTGCCAGCAGCCCTCGAAGGGAGACTGAAGCTTTCTTT.